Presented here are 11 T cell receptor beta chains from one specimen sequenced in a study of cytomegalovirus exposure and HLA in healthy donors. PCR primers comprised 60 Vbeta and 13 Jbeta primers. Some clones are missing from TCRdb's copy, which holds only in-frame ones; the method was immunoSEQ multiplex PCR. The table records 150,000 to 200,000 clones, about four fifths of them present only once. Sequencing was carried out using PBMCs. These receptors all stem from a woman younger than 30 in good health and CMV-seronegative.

The CDR3 region has the DNA TGCAGCGTCTCCGGACTAGCGGGAGTGGGGTACGAGCAGTACTTC. Its translation is CSVSGLAGVGYEQYF. The chain links TRBV29-1 to TRBJ2-7; 13 bases line up with TRBD2. Germline CDR1 is SQVTM and CDR2 is ANQGSEA. The V gene end was trimmed by 6 bases and the J gene end by 4 bases; junction bases not matched to a gene: 9. This CDR3 is built from 15 residues.

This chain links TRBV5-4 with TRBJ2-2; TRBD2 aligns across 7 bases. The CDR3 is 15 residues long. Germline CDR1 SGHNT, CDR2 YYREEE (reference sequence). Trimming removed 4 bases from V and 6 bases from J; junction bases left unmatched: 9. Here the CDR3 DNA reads TGTGCCAGCAGCCCCGGACTAGACGACGCCGGGGAGCTGTTTTTT. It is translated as CASSPGLDDAGELFF.

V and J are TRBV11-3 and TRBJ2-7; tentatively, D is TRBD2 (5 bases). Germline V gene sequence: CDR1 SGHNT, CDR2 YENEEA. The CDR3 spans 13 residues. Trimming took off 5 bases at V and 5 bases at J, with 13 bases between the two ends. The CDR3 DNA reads TGTGCCAGCAGCGTGGGAGAAGTCCACGAGCAGTACGTC. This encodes CASSVGEVHEQYV.

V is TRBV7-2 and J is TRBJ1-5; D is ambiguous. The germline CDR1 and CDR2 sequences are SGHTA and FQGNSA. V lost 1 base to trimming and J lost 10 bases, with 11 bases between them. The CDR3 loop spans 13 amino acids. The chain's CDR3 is CASSLVPGEPQHF. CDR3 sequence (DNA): TGTGCCAGCAGCTTAGTCCCCGGGGAACCCCAGCATTTT.

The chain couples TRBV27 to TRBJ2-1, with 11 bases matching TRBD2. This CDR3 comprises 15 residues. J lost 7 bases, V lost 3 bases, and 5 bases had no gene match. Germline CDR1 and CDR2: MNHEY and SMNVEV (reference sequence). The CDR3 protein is CASSFLAGGGNEQFF. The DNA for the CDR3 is TGTGCCAGCAGTTTCTTAGCGGGAGGGGGTAATGAGCAGTTCTTC.

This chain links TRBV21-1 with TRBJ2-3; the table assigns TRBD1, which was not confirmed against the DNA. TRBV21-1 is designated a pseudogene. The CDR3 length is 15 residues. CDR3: CASSRGRYTGDTQYF. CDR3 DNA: TGTGCCAGCAGTAGGGGGAGATATACGGGGGATACGCAGTATTTT.

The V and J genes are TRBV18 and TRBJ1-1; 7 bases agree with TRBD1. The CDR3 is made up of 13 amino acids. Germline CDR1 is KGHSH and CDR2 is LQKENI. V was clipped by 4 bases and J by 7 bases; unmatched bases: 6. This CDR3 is CASSHDNRGEAFF. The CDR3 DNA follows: TGTGCCAGCTCACATGATAACAGGGGTGAAGCTTTCTTT.

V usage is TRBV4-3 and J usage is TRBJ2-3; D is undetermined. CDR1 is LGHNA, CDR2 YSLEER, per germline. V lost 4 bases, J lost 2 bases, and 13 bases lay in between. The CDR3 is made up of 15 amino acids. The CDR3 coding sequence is TGCGCCAGCAGCCTCTCCCCCGGAGCCACAGATACGCAGTATTTT. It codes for CASSLSPGATDTQYF.

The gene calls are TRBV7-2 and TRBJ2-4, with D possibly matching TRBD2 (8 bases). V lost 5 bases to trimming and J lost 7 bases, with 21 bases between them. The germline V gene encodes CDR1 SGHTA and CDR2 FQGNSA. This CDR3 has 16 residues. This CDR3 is CASSTETGGGVNIQYF. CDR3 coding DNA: TGTGCCAGCAGCACGGAGACGGGAGGGGGCGTGAACATTCAGTACTTC.

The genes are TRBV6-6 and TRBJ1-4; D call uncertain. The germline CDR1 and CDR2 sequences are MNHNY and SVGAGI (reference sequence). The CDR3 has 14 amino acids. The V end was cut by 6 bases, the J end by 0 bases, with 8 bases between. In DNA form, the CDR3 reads TGTGCCAGCAGAAACAGAGCAACTAATGAAAAACTGTTTTTT. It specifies CASRNRATNEKLFF.

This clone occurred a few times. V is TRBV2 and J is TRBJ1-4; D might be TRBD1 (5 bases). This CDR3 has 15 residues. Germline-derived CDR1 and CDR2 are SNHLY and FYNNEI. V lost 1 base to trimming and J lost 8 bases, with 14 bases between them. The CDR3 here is CASSEVEGMGEKLFF. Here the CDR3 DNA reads TGTGCCAGCAGTGAAGTGGAGGGGATGGGGGAAAAACTGTTTTTT.